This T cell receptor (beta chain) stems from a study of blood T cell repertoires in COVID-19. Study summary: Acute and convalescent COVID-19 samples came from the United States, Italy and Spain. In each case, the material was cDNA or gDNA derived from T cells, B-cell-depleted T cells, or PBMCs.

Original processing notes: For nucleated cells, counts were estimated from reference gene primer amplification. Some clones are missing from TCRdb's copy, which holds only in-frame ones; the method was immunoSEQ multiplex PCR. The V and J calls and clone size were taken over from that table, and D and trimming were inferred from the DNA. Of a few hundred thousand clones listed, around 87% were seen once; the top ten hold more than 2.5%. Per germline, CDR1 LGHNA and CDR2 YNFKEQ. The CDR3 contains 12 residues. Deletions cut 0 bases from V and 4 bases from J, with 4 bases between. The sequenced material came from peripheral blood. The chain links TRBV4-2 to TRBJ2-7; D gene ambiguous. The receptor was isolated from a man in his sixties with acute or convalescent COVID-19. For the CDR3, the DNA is TGTGCCAGCAGCCAAGATCCTTACGAGCAGTACTTC. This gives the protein CASSQDPYEQYF.